This T cell receptor beta chain appears in the sequencing data of a study of long-term antiretroviral therapy in people with HIV. V lost 2 bases, J lost 4 bases, and 18 bases stayed unmatched. CDR3 length: 20 residues. CDR1 MDHEN and CDR2 SYDVKM come from the germline V gene. An immunoSEQ assay, version v3.0, was performed at survey level. Generated by immunoSEQ multiplex PCR, the TCRdb table keeps only in-frame clones and is missing some. The data hold over 15,000 clones, with approximately 81% observed a single time. Study-wide findings and caveats: Across all time points, the repertoire was dominated by clones that expanded before ART. No data on ART adherence, viral resistance or therapy changes.

This clone was found a few times. Its antigen is undetermined. The clonotype originates from a woman aged 40 to 50 with HIV. The rearrangement links TRBV28 to TRBJ2-3, with TRBD2 identical over 10 bases. The source was unsorted PBMCs, collected 0.5 years after starting antiretroviral therapy. CDR3 residues: CASSLPTTAGGPGGADTQYF. CDR3 bases: TGTGCCAGCAGTTTACCAACGACAGCGGGAGGGCCTGGGGGAGCAGATACGCAGTATTTT. Combining the CDR3 with reference TRBV28 and TRBJ2-3 gives the whole variable domain DVKVTQSSRYLVKRTGEKVFLECVQDMDHENMFWYRQDPGLGLRLIYFSYDVKMKEKGDIPEGYSVSREKKERFSLILESASTNQTSMYLCASSLPTTAGGPGGADTQYFGPGTRLTVL.